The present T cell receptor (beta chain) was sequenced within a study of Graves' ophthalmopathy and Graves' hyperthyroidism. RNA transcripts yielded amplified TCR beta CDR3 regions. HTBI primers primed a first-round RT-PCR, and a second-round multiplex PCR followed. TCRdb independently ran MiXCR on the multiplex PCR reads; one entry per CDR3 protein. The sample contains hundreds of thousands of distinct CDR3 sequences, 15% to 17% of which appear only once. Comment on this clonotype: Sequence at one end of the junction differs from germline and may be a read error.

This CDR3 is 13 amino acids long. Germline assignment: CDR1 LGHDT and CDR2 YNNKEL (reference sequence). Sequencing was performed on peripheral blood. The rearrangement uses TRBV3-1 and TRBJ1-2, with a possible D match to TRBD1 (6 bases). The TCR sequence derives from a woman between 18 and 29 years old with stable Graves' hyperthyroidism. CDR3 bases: TGTGTCAGCACAGACAGGTCGAGTGTGGGCTACACCTTC. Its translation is CVSTDRSSVGYTF.